Listed below are T cell receptor beta chains from one sample, sequenced in a study of blood T cell repertoires in COVID-19. The data were produced by immunoSEQ multiplex PCR, yet TCRdb's version contains in-frame clones alone and is incomplete. The sample contains about 410,000 clones, 86% of which appear only once. The sequencing sample was made of peripheral blood. The receptors stem from a woman under 40 with active or convalescent COVID-19. Each CDR3 is given with its conserved first and last residue. The order of the fields is V gene, J gene, CDR3 protein.

TRBV19	TRBJ2-2	CASSMAGQTGELFF
TRBV4-1	TRBJ1-2	CASSQDRSDRDIHNYGYTF
TRBV12-3/TRBV12-4	TRBJ1-2	CASSIREDYGYTF
TRBV15	TRBJ2-1	CATSRDSGLSHEQFF
TRBV14	TRBJ1-2	CASSQVGGGYTF
TRBV7-9	TRBJ1-4	CASSPAGQKAGKLFF
TRBV21-1	TRBJ1-6	CASSAKSGQGSPLHF
TRBV6-5	TRBJ1-2	CASRWDSAAYGYTF
TRBV29-1	TRBJ2-5	CSVEITGGYQETQYF
TRBV11-3	TRBJ2-1	CASSTAGRLDFVF
TRBV10-2	TRBJ1-3	CASSPSEVGNTIYF
TRBV5-5	TRBJ1-5	CASSLGDTQVPPQHF
TRBV5-1	TRBJ2-2	CASSLDGGREKTGELFF
TRBV27	TRBJ2-6	CASSLTGVTNVLTF
TRBV18	TRBJ1-6	CASSPARDRVNSPLHF
TRBV5-1	TRBJ1-6	CASSLGGFSPLHF
TRBV5-1	TRBJ2-2	CASSRVGGIGELFF
TRBV6-1	TRBJ1-2	CASSEPEANYGYTF